Only a few counts were recorded for the clone carrying this T cell receptor (beta chain). The V gene's germline CDR1 is SGHRS and CDR2 YFSETQ. Between the trimmed V and J ends, which lost 4 bases and 5 bases, there was a span of 12 bases. The length of the CDR3 is 13 residues. For TCRbeta, the library was prepared with unique molecular identifiers. One entry per CDR3 protein, called by TCRdb with MiXCR from the PCR reads. The table has about 540,000 distinct CDR3 sequences, roughly 30% seen once; the top ten hold 30% to 40%. The sample is drawn from a study of T-cell reconstitution after alpha-beta-depleted transplantation in children.

This rearrangement joins TRBV5-1 to TRBJ2-5; D gene uncertain. The sequencing used PBMCs, collected before TCRalphabeta/CD19-depleted stem cell transplant. This TCR was sampled from a boy younger than two with Wiskott-Aldrich syndrome, due to receive a stem cell transplant. The chain's CDR3 is CASSAIGDETQYF. CDR3 DNA sequence: TGCGCCAGCAGCGCCATAGGTGATGAGACCCAGTACTTC.